This T cell receptor (beta chain) was retrieved from a study of Graves' ophthalmopathy and Graves' hyperthyroidism. Study-level information: Prior to any treatment, peripheral blood was collected at the time of initial diagnosis. General study findings and limits: Thyroid clonotypes that were expanded above 0.001 frequency mostly also appeared in blood. Ophthalmopathy progression was predicted with 55% to 71% sensitivity and 72.22% specificity.

For repertoire sequencing, the TCR beta CDR3 regions were amplified from RNA transcripts. Scientists carried out first-round RT-PCR using HTBI primers and then a second-round multiplex PCR. MiXCR was run by TCRdb on the multiplex PCR reads, yielding one entry per CDR3 protein. The table has 650,000 to 900,000 distinct CDR3 sequences, around 40% seen once. On this clonotype: Its antigen remains unknown. Germline and junction disagree at one end, which may indicate a read error.

The CDR3 spans 16 residues. The chain has TRBV7-1 and TRBJ1-1, with 8 positions matching TRBD1. TRBV7-1 is recorded as an ORF, its role being uncertain. The sequencing input was peripheral blood. This clonotype was sampled from an adult man with Graves' ophthalmopathy. Here the CDR3 DNA reads TGTGCCATCAGCTCCTCCAGGGGGCGCTTCGTCAATGAAGCTTTCTTT. This gives the protein CAISSSRGRFVNEAFF.